The 32 T cell receptor beta chains reported below all come from one sample, sequenced in a study of blood T cell repertoires in COVID-19. Sequenced by immunoSEQ multiplex PCR; TCRdb stores in-frame clones only, minus some. The sample shows 65,000 to 95,000 clones, roughly 90% of them seen only once. The specimen was peripheral blood. The receptor source for this set is a man in his forties or fifties with active COVID-19.

The chain links TRBV28 to TRBJ1-2; the match to TRBD1 covers 12 bases. The junction had 5 bases not matched to a gene; V was cut back by 3 bases and J by 6 bases. The CDR3 totals 15 residues. Looked up from germline, CDR1 is MDHEN and CDR2 is SYDVKM. The CDR3 coding sequence is TGTGCCAGCAGTTTGGGAGGGACAGGGGGCGATGGCTACACCTTC. This translates into CASSLGGTGGDGYTF.

This CDR3 reads CASSRGEAREQYF. CDR3 nucleotides: TGTGCCAGCTCCCGTGGGGAGGCCCGCGAGCAGTACTTC. This chain joins TRBV5-4 and TRBJ2-7; weak D call: TRBD2 (6 bases). This CDR3 is built from 13 residues. Between the trimmed V and J ends, which lost 7 bases and 6 bases, there was a span of 17 bases. The germline CDR1 and CDR2 sequences are SGHNT and YYREEE (reference sequence).

This clone was counted a single time. The CDR3 coding sequence is TGTGCCAGCTCACCCTCCGGGACAGGGGGCGGCGTCTATGGCTACACCTTC. Translated, it gives CASSPSGTGGGVYGYTF. V and J are TRBV18 and TRBJ1-2; TRBD1 matches 12 bases. The CDR3 length is 17 residues. CDR1 and CDR2 from the germline V gene are KGHSH and LQKENI. V trimming: 3 bases; J trimming: 4 bases; junction bases outside the gene matches: 9.

V is TRBV2 and J is TRBJ2-1, with 11 nucleotides matching TRBD2. J was trimmed by 3 bases and V by 6 bases; bases with no gene match: 7. The CDR3 sequence is 16 residues long. Germline assignment: CDR1 SNHLY and CDR2 FYNNEI. The CDR3 region has the DNA TGTGCCAGCAGAACACTAGCGGGAGTCGTCTACAATGAGCAGTTCTTC. Its translation: CASRTLAGVVYNEQFF.

The gene calls are TRBV11-3 and TRBJ2-1; TRBD2 is a possible D gene (5 bases). Germline values: CDR1 SGHNT, CDR2 YENEEA. V lost 8 bases, J lost 5 bases, and 22 bases lay in between. The CDR3 extends over 16 amino acids. The CDR3 region has the DNA TGTGCCAGCCCCGCCCGAGAGGGAGAGTTAAACAATGAGCAGTTCTTC. Translated, it gives CASPAREGELNNEQFF.

This sequence joins TRBV7-9 and TRBJ1-4, with D possibly matching TRBD1 (6 bases). CDR3 length: 14 residues. CDR1 and CDR2 (germline): SEHNR, FQNEAQ (reference sequence). The germline V and J ends were trimmed by 1 base and 8 bases, with 11 bases remaining between them. The CDR3 sequence: CASSLDRAHEKLFF. The CDR3, as DNA: TGTGCCAGCAGCTTAGACAGGGCCCACGAAAAACTGTTTTTT.

This chain joins TRBV6-6 and TRBJ2-5, with D maybe TRBD2 (6 bases). The germline V gene encodes CDR1 MNHNY and CDR2 SVGAGI (reference sequence). CDR3 size: 13 residues. The germline V and J ends were trimmed by 11 bases and 0 bases, with 13 bases remaining between them. The CDR3 coding sequence is TGTGCCCCGGCCCGGGACTACCAAGAGACCCAGTACTTC. Its translation is CAPARDYQETQYF.

This sequence joins TRBV4-2 and TRBJ1-2; TRBD1 matches at 10 bases. Looked up from germline, CDR1 is LGHNA and CDR2 is YNFKEQ. V gave up 4 bases and J gave up 6 bases; unmatched junction bases: 8. The CDR3 is 15 amino acids. The CDR3 coding sequence is TGTGCCAGCAGCCTCTTCGGACAGGGGGTACATGGCTACACCTTC. Its protein product is CASSLFGQGVHGYTF.

V is TRBV5-1 and J is TRBJ2-5; 9 bases match TRBD2. CDR3 length: 16 amino acids. Germline trimming cut 0 bases from V and 5 bases from J; bases unmatched to any gene: 8. Germline V CDR1 and CDR2: SGHRS, YFSETQ. The CDR3 reads CASSLAPSGAGETQYF. The DNA for the CDR3 is TGCGCCAGCAGCTTGGCCCCTAGCGGGGCGGGGGAGACCCAGTACTTC.

The chain couples TRBV28 to TRBJ2-1; TRBD2 aligns across 8 bases. The germline V gene has CDR1 MDHEN and CDR2 SYDVKM. The trim removed 8 bases at V and 4 bases at J, leaving 7 bases unmatched. The CDR3 contains 14 residues. The CDR3 region has the DNA TGTGCCAGCGCCGAGAGACTAGCGTACAATGAGCAGTTCTTC. Protein product: CASAERLAYNEQFF. The full variable domain, completed using reference TRBV28 and TRBJ2-1, is DVKVTQSSRYLVKRTGEKVFLECVQDMDHENMFWYRQDPGLGLRLIYFSYDVKMKEKGDIPEGYSVSREKKERFSLILESASTNQTSMYLCASAERLAYNEQFFGPGTRLTVL.

Points on this clone: One end of the junction varies from germline; a read error may be responsible. The V call is TRBV9, the J call TRBJ2-7, with a tentative D call TRBD2 (5 bases). This CDR3 spans 11 amino acids. Germline CDR1 SGDLS, CDR2 YYNGEE. The CDR3 nucleotides are TGTGCCAGCAGCGTAGAGGCCGAGGGTTGGTTC. This sequence encodes CASSVEAEGWF.

The chain links TRBV25-1 to TRBJ1-1, with a weak D call TRBD1 (6 bases). The V gene lost 4 bases and the J gene lost 1 base, with 10 bases spanning the gap. Germline V gene data show CDR1 as MGHDK and CDR2 as SYGVNS. This CDR3 comprises 14 residues. The CDR3 here is CASSGSQGNTEAFF. The CDR3 region has the DNA TGTGCCAGCAGTGGCTCACAGGGGAACACTGAAGCTTTCTTT.

J is TRBJ2-7 and V is TRBV7-3; 11 bases match TRBD2. There are 14 residues in the CDR3. Germline loops: CDR1 SGHTA, CDR2 FQGTGA. Trimming removed 6 bases from V and 3 bases from J; junction bases left unmatched: 4. Here the CDR3 reads CASSSGLAGYEQYF. For the CDR3, the DNA is TGTGCCAGCAGTTCCGGACTAGCGGGCTACGAGCAGTACTTC.

The chain couples TRBV2 to TRBJ2-1, with 8 bases fitting TRBD2. The CDR3 has 15 amino acids. Germline-derived CDR1 and CDR2 are SNHLY and FYNNEI. Trimming took 8 bases from V and 8 from J; bases not matched to a gene: 14. The CDR3 sequence: CASQILAAGADEQFF. CDR3 in DNA: TGTGCCAGCCAAATACTAGCGGCCGGGGCGGATGAGCAGTTCTTC.

V gene TRBV6-5 combines with J gene TRBJ1-2, with no clear D. Germline CDR1 and CDR2: MNHEY and SVGAGI. The CDR3 covers 14 residues. V lost 5 bases and J lost 7, with 17 bases in between. The CDR3 loop is CASSMGPEYGGYTF. CDR3 DNA sequence: TGTGCCAGCAGTATGGGCCCCGAGTATGGTGGCTACACCTTC.

V and J are TRBV28 and TRBJ1-1; the D gene is possibly TRBD1 (5 bases). Trimming cost V 6 bases and J 4 bases, with 24 bases left between them. This CDR3 contains 17 residues. Germline V CDR1 and CDR2: MDHEN, SYDVKM. The DNA of the CDR3 is TGTGCCAGCAGGCCGGGACGGTGGGTGCAAGCGGGCACTGAAGCTTTCTTT. Translated, it gives CASRPGRWVQAGTEAFF.

The chain couples TRBV28 to TRBJ2-3; 8 positions match TRBD2. V was pared by 6 bases and J by 6 bases, with 11 bases of the junction left unmatched. Germline assignment: CDR1 MDHEN and CDR2 SYDVKM. The CDR3 loop spans 15 amino acids. The CDR3: CASSPAGAPGDTQYF. The CDR3 nucleotides read TGTGCCAGCAGCCCAGCGGGAGCCCCGGGGGATACGCAGTATTTT.

On this clone itself: Different DNA sequences within this sample yield the same CDR3. The chain joins TRBV5-5 to TRBJ1-4, with 7 bases lining up with TRBD1. Per the germline V gene, CDR1 is SGHKS and CDR2 is YYEKEE (reference sequence). V dropped 4 bases and J dropped 3; count of bases not matched to a gene: 3. The CDR3 length is 14 residues. CDR3 nucleotide sequence: TGTGCCAGCAGCCTACAGGGGTCTAATGAAAAACTGTTTTTT. Translation gives CASSLQGSNEKLFF.

This rearrangement joins TRBV5-8 to TRBJ1-6; possibly TRBD1 for D (6 bases). V lost 2 bases, J lost 5 bases, and 8 bases lay in between. Germline V CDR1 and CDR2: SGHTS, YDEGEE. CDR3 length: 14 residues. Written as DNA, the CDR3 is TGTGCCAGCAGCTTTGGACAGAATAATTCACCCCTCCACTTT. Residues: CASSFGQNNSPLHF. The full variable domain, in which reference TRBV5-8 and TRBJ1-6 provide the parts outside the CDR3, is EAGVTQSPTHLIKTRGQQATLRCSPISGHTSVYWYQQALGLGLQFLLWYDEGEERNRGNFPPRFSGRQFPNYSSELNVNALELEDSALYLCASSFGQNNSPLHFGNGTRLTVT.

This chain joins TRBV6-4 and TRBJ1-5; TRBD1 matches at 7 bases. The CDR3 runs 17 residues. Germline V CDR1 and CDR2: MRHNA, SNTAGT. Unmatched junction bases numbered 17, after V lost 7 bases and J lost 5 bases. The CDR3 region is CASTRGSGQLIDQPQHF. The DNA of the CDR3 is TGTGCCAGCACCCGGGGGTCGGGACAGCTCATTGATCAGCCCCAGCATTTT.

The V gene is TRBV4-2, the J gene TRBJ2-7; D uncertain. This CDR3 has 15 amino acids. Germline lookup yields CDR1 LGHNA and CDR2 YNFKEQ. Trimming pared 1 base from V and 3 bases from J, leaving 13 bases between. CDR3 bases: TGTGCCAGCAGCCAAGCTTTGAATAGAAACTACGAGCAGTACTTC. It encodes CASSQALNRNYEQYF.

The chain is built from TRBV19 and TRBJ2-4; TRBD2 aligns across 8 bases. After removal of 5 bases from V and 5 bases from J, the junction contained 11 bases not matched to a gene. The CDR3 runs to 16 residues. Germline loops: CDR1 LNHDA, CDR2 SQIVND (reference sequence). The CDR3 nucleotides read TGTGCCAGTAGTCCCTCCGTGGGGCGGGGGGAAAACATTCAGTACTTC. This translates into CASSPSVGRGENIQYF. The variable domain in full, with the rest retrieved from reference TRBV19 and TRBJ2-4, is DGGITQSPKYLFRKEGQNVTLSCEQNLNHDAMYWYRQDPGQGLRLIYYSQIVNDFQKGDIAEGYSVSREKKESFPLTVTSAQKNPTAFYLCASSPSVGRGENIQYFGAGTRLSVL.

This clone has only one observation. The V and J genes are TRBV5-4 and TRBJ1-1; 9 positions agree with TRBD1. The CDR3 contains 14 residues. Unmatched junction bases numbered 5, after V lost 4 bases and J lost 4 bases. Germline loops: CDR1 SGHNT, CDR2 YYREEE (reference sequence). CDR3 amino acids: CASSPGTGTTEAFF. CDR3 nucleotide sequence: TGTGCCAGCAGCCCCGGGACAGGGACCACTGAAGCTTTCTTT.

V is TRBV5-8 and J is TRBJ2-7; TRBD1 aligns across 10 bases. Germline V gives CDR1 SGHTS, CDR2 YDEGEE. Trimming removed 5 bases from V and 5 bases from J; junction bases left unmatched: 7. CDR3 length equals 14 residues. CDR3 amino acids: CASSRGQGVNEQYF. The CDR3 coding sequence is TGTGCCAGCAGTCGCGGACAGGGGGTTAACGAGCAGTACTTC.

The chain uses TRBV7-6 and TRBJ1-6; the D gene is possibly TRBD1 (6 bases). Germline V CDR1 and CDR2: SGHVS, FNYEAQ. Trimming took off 1 base at V and 8 bases at J, with 12 bases between the two ends. This CDR3 has 15 residues. The CDR3 loop is CASSLGGGVDSPLHF. In DNA, the CDR3 is TGTGCCAGCAGCTTAGGAGGGGGTGTTGATTCACCCCTCCACTTT.

The gene calls are TRBV19 and TRBJ2-7; D unclear. The CDR3 totals 14 residues. Germline V gene lookup returns CDR1 LNHDA and CDR2 SQIVND (reference sequence). V dropped 6 bases and J dropped 1 base, with 13 bases sitting between them. DNA of the CDR3: TGTGCCAGTAGCCGGTCCACTTCTTCCTACGAGCAGTACTTC. Translated, it gives CASSRSTSSYEQYF.

In this sample, this clone turned up once. The chain combines TRBV28 with TRBJ1-1; D is unresolved. From germline, CDR1 is MDHEN and CDR2 SYDVKM. V was shortened by 7 bases and J by 2 bases, with 14 bases between the two germline ends. The CDR3 contains 14 residues. The CDR3 region is CASTLGSDNTEAFF. The CDR3 DNA follows: TGTGCCAGCACTCTAGGTAGCGATAACACTGAAGCTTTCTTT.

The J gene is TRBJ1-2, the V gene TRBV4-1; D is perhaps TRBD1 (6 bases). This CDR3 region has 14 residues. V gave up 2 bases and J gave up 3 bases, with 10 bases separating them. Germline CDR1 reads MGHRA; CDR2 reads YSYEKL. The DNA for the CDR3 is TGCGCCAGCAGCCAACTAGGGGGTGACTATGGCTACACCTTC. It translates to CASSQLGGDYGYTF.

The rearrangement joins TRBV28 to TRBJ1-5, with TRBD1 matching over 10 bases. V trimming: 5 bases; J trimming: 7 bases; junction bases outside the gene matches: 14. Germline CDR1 and CDR2: MDHEN and SYDVKM. The CDR3 totals 17 residues. CDR3 DNA: TGTGCCAGCAGTCCTTTGACAGGGGGCGGCCGAATCCAGCCCCAGCATTTT. Protein product: CASSPLTGGGRIQPQHF.

Concerning this clone itself: One end of the junction does not line up with germline, which may come from a read error. The chain combines TRBV5-4 with TRBJ1-1; D uncertain. CDR1 SGHNT and CDR2 YYREEE come from the germline V gene (reference sequence). The CDR3 runs 16 residues. The CDR3 DNA follows: TGTGCCAGCAGCTTAGAAGGTCTAGGAGGGAACGCTGAAGCTTTCTTT. It translates to CASSLEGLGGNAEAFF.

The chain couples TRBV6-5 to TRBJ2-1; 14 bases agree with TRBD2. Germline assignment: CDR1 MNHEY and CDR2 SVGAGI. V lost 6 bases and J lost 8; bases outside the gene matches: 3. CDR3 length equals 14 residues. The DNA for the CDR3 is TGTGCCAGCAGACGGACTAGCGGGAGGTATGAGCAGTTCTTC. Encoded protein: CASRRTSGRYEQFF.

Judged by abundance, this clone is medium-sized. V and J are TRBV30 and TRBJ2-7; a weak D match, TRBD1 (6 bases). V gave up 0 bases and J gave up 4 bases, with 7 bases separating them. Germline values: CDR1 GTSNPN, CDR2 SVGIG (reference sequence). This CDR3 is built from 12 residues. CDR3 amino acids: CAWSVGGYEQYF. The CDR3 nucleotides read TGTGCCTGGAGTGTAGGGGGTTACGAGCAGTACTTC.